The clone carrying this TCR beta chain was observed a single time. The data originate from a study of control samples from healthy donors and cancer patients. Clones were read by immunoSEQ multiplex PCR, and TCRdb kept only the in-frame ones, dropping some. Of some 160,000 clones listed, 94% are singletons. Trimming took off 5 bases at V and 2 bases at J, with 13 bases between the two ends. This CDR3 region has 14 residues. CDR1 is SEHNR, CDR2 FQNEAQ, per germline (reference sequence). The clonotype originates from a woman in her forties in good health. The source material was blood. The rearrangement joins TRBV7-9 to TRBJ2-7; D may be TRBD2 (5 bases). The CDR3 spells CASSPSYRTYEQYF. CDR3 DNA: TGTGCCAGCAGCCCTAGCTATCGGACCTACGAGCAGTACTTC.